This TCR beta chain was documented in a study of T cell responses to AZD1222 COVID-19 vaccine. Repertoires were generated with immunoSEQ multiplex PCR, while TCRdb's copy carries only in-frame clones and drops some. The top ten hold roughly 1.5% of the sample, which has 75,000 to 100,000 clones, approximately 90% seen once. The CDR3 spans 15 residues. The chain links TRBV21-1 to TRBJ1-3; whether TRBD1, the table's D call, matches the DNA was not checked. TRBV21-1 is a documented pseudogene. The receptor's source is an adult in good health. The sample in question was peripheral blood, obtained on day 0 of AZD1222 vaccination. The CDR3 region is CASSSRTGPGNTIYF. The CDR3 DNA reads TGTGCCAGCAGCTCTCGGACAGGGCCTGGAAACACCATATATTTT.